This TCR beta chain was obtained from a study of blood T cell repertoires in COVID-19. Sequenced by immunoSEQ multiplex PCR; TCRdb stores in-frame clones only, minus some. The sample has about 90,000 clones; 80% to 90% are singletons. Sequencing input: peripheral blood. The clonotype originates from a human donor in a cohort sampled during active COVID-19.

The CDR3 coding sequence is TGCGCCAGCAGACTAGGACAGGGGCTCAGCTTCACAGATACGCAGTATTTT. This gives the protein CASRLGQGLSFTDTQYF. The chain carries TRBV5-1 and TRBJ2-3; TRBD1 matches 9 bases. V shed 5 bases and J 2 bases; nucleotides not matched to a gene: 12. Germline V gives CDR1 SGHRS, CDR2 YFSETQ. CDR3 length: 17 amino acids.